This entry concerns a single T cell receptor beta chain. Its antigen remains unidentified. No per-base quality is available; no much larger clone lies one base away. Every donor in the study was a healthy Caucasian. Miltenyi CD45RO+ enrichment and human naive T-cell isolation kits were used to isolate memory (CD45RO+) and naive T cells from PBMC. Library method: 5' RACE. Sequenced using an Illumina HiSeq 2000. A universal primer binding site was introduced by template switching, and a unique molecular identifier was present in the final cDNA, enabling accurate counting of TCR cDNA molecules. Specific primers in the conserved constant-segment region were used to synthesize first-strand cDNA for TCR alpha and beta chains. To control for contamination, each cDNA library was double barcoded with a SMART-Mk sample barcode plus Illumina barcodes. Two successive PCR steps introduced TruSeq adapter sequences along with Illumina sample barcodes. The TCR alpha and beta cDNA libraries were sequenced on the Illumina HiSeq platform using custom primers. Turning to the authors' computational methods: MiGEC was used to process raw reads and extract unique molecular identifiers, and MiXCR was used to find CDR3 positions. Recombination models were inferred per individual with the repgenHMM and IGoR tools using an EM algorithm. The analysis of shared clonotypes was done with the tcR package in R, with sharing normalized by the product of cloneset sizes. Out-of-frame nonproductive sequences were analyzed to study raw recombination free of thymic and clonal selection effects. TCRdb handled the public reads itself, with Q25 trimming in fastp and clone calling in MiXCR, and kept productive beta chains. Each entry merges the rows of one CDR3 protein and shows their most common DNA and genes. The V and J calls were not made by the authors but by TCRdb's processing. For this sample there are fewer than 250,000 distinct CDR3 sequences; roughly 9.4% appear just once. The ten largest account for 5% to 5.5% of the sample.

These data are taken from a study of identical twins (dated by TCRdb to 2015 to 2016). Study-wide context: To test whether fetal clonotypes persist, the study used deep sequencing on TCR alpha and beta repertoires from monozygotic twins, unrelated adults of various ages, and cord blood. Replicate twin experiments were performed at different times using different library preparation protocols to rule out contamination. Overall results and qualifications from the work: Invariant T cells such as MAIT and iNKT could partly confound zero-insertion analyses, though diverse VJ usage argued against this for most clonotypes. Out-of-frame TCR alpha sharing in monozygotic twins was systematically underestimated by recombination models, whereas sharing between unrelated individuals was in agreement with the recombination models. Conclusions relied on cross-sectional statistical analysis, since the same donors could not be followed over many years. Fewer insertions were carried by abundant cord blood beta clonotypes; a weaker similar trend was observed in young adult naive repertoires, while no such trend was observed in memory repertoires. In beta out-of-frame sequences, excess twin sharing was weaker, because having fewer shared sequences lowered the signal-to-noise ratio. Compared with coincidental sharing between unrelated individuals, an excess of low generation-probability sequences was observed among out-of-frame TCR alpha sequences shared between twins.

V trim: 3 bases; J trim: 2 bases; unmatched bases: 3. From the germline V gene, CDR1 is MNHEY and CDR2 is SVGAGI. The CDR3 has 14 amino acids, counting the end cysteine and phenylalanine. Of all the DNA, just the CDR3 is kept, 42 bases in frame from base 1. The origin of this receptor is a woman under 30 in good health. The rearrangement combines TRBV6-5 with TRBJ2-5, and 7 junctional nucleotides match TRBD1. The sequencing sample was made of memory (CD45RO+) T cells sorted from blood. The cell subset or site label, as the study defines it: CD45RO+ enriched T cells. The CDR3 protein: CASSYPGQQETQYF. Read as DNA, the sequence is TGTGCCAGCAGTTATCCGGGACAGCAAGAGACCCAGTACTTC.